The clone carrying this TCR beta chain was seen repeatedly, ten times or more. This specimen belongs to a study of CD8+CD57+ T cells in acquired aplastic anemia. The study profiled TCR beta VDJ and CDR3 using genomic DNA as template. TCRdb analysed the reads with MiXCR anew, one entry per CDR3 protein. The data contain approximately 180,000 distinct CDR3 sequences, roughly 65% of them singletons. The V end was cut by 5 bases, the J end by 5 bases, with 10 bases between. CDR1 is MNHEY, CDR2 SMNVEV, per germline (reference sequence). This CDR3 has 12 residues. Whoever was chosen for sequencing had shown CD8+CD57+ cell expansion by flow cytometry.

The sequence came from a human donor with aplastic anemia. V and J are TRBV27 and TRBJ2-7, with unresolved D. The specimen was sorted CD4+, CD8+, or CD8+CD57+ T cells (not recorded which) from PBMCs. The CDR3 nucleotides are TGTGCCAGCAGTCCAGGTCCCCACGAGCAGTACTTC. It encodes CASSPGPHEQYF.